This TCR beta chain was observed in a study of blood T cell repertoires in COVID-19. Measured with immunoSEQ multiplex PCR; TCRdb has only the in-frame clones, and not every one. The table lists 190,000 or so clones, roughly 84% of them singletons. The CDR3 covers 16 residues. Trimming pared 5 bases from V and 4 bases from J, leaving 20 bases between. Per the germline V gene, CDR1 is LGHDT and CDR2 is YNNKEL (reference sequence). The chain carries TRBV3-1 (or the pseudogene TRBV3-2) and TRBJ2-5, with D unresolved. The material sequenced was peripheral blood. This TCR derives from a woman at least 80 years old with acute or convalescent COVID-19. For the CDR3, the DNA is TGTGCCAGCAGCTTACCTAGATATACTCACCCAGAGACCCAGTACTTC. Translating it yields CASSLPRYTHPETQYF.